This T cell receptor beta chain was obtained from a study of shared clonotypes between healthy human individuals. Deep was the level at which the assay was run. As processed by the authors: ImmunoSEQ output held junction-only sequences without quality scores, so filtering differed. Generated by immunoSEQ multiplex PCR, the TCRdb table keeps only in-frame clones and is missing some. That table furnishes V, J and clone size, whereas the DNA furnished D and trimming. The sample lists 550,000 to 850,000 clones; 55% to 80% were seen once. The CDR3 is 15 amino acids. CDR1 SNHLY and CDR2 FYNNEI come from the germline V gene. Trimming removed 4 bases at V and 8 bases at J, with 17 bases between.

The sequence was collected from a woman aged 25 to 45 in good health. Sequencing was done on a sample of memory CD4+ T cells sorted from blood. Regarding subset: CD45RA-negative fraction. The chain links TRBV2 to TRBJ1-4; a weak D match, TRBD1 (5 bases). The CDR3 DNA reads TGTGCCAGCAGTGGAGGGGACTCGAAAGGAGAAAAACTGTTTTTT. It codes for CASSGGDSKGEKLFF.